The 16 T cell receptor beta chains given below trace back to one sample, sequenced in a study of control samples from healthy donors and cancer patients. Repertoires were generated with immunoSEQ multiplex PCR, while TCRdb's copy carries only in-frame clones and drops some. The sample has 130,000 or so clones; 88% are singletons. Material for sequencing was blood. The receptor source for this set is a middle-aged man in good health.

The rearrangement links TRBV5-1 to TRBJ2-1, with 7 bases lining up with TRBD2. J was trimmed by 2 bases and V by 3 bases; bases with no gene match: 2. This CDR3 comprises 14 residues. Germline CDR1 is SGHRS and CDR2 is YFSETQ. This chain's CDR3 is CASSWGTTYNEQFF. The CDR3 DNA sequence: TGCGCCAGCAGCTGGGGGACTACCTACAATGAGCAGTTCTTC.

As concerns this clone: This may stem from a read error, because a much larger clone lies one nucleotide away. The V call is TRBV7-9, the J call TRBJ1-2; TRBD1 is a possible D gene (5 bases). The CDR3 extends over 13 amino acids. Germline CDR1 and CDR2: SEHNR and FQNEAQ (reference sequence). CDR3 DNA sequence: TGTGCCAGCAGCTTTGTGACAGCCTATGGCCACACCTTC. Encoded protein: CASSFVTAYGHTF. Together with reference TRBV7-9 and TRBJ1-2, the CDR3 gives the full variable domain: DTGVSQNPRHKITKRGQNVTFRCDPISEHNRLYWYRQTLGQGPEFLTYFQNEAQLEKSRLLSDRFSAERPKGSFSTLEIQRTEQGDSAMYLCASSFVTAYGHTFGSGTRLTVV.

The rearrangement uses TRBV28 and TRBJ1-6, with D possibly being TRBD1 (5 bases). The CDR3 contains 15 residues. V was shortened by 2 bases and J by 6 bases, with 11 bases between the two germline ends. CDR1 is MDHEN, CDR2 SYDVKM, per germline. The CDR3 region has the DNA TGTGCCAGCAGTTTAGAAGTGGGGGGTAATTCACCCCTCCACTTT. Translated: CASSLEVGGNSPLHF. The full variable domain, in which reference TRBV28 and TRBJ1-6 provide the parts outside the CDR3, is DVKVTQSSRYLVKRTGEKVFLECVQDMDHENMFWYRQDPGLGLRLIYFSYDVKMKEKGDIPEGYSVSREKKERFSLILESASTNQTSMYLCASSLEVGGNSPLHFGNGTRLTVT.

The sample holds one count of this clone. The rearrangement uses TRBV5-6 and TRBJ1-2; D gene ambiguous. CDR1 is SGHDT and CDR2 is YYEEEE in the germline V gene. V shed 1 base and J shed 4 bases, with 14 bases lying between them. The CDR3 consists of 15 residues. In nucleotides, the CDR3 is TGTGCCAGCAGCTTGTGGGTAGGGCGGTTCTATGGCTACACCTTC. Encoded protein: CASSLWVGRFYGYTF.

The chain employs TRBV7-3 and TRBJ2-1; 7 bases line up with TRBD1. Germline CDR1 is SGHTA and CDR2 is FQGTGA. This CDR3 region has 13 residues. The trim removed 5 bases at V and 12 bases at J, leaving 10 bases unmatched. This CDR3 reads CASSPDRQGAQFF. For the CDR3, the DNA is TGTGCCAGCAGCCCCGACCGACAGGGTGCGCAGTTCTTC.

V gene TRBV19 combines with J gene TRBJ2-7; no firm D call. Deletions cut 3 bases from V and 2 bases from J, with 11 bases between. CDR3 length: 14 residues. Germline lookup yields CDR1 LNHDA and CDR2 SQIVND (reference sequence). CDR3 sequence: CASSIATTAYEQYF. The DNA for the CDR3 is TGTGCCAGTAGTATCGCTACAACGGCCTACGAGCAGTACTTC.

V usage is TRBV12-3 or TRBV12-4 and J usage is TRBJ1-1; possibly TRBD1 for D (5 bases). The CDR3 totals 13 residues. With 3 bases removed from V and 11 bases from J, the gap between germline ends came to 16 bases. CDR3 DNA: TGTGCCAGCAGTTTGGTCAGGACACCAGTGGCTTTCTTT. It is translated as CASSLVRTPVAFF.

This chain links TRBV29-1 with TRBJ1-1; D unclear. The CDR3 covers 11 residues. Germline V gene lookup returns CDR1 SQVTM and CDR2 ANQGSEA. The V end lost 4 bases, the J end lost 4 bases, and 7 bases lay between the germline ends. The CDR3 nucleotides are TGCAGCGTTGCCCCGGGCACTGAAGCTTTCTTT. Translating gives CSVAPGTEAFF.

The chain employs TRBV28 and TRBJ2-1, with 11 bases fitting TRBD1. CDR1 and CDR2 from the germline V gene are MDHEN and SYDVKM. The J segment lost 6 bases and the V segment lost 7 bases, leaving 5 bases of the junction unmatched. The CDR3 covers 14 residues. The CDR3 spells CASTGQGATNEQFF. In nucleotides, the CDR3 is TGTGCCAGCACCGGACAGGGGGCGACCAATGAGCAGTTCTTC.

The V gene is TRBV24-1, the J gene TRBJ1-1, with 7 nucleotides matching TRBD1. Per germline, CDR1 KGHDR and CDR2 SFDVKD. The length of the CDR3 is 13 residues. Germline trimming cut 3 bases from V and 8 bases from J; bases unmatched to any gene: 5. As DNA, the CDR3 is TGTGCCACCAGTGATCGGGTACAGGGGGAAGCTTTCTTT. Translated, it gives CATSDRVQGEAFF.

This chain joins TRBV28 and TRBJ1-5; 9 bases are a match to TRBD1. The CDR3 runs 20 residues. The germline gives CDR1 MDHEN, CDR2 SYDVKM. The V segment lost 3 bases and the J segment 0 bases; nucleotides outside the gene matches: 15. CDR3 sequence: CASSFSSGTGPYYSNQPQHF. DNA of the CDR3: TGTGCCAGCAGTTTCTCCTCCGGGACAGGGCCTTATTATAGCAATCAGCCCCAGCATTTT.

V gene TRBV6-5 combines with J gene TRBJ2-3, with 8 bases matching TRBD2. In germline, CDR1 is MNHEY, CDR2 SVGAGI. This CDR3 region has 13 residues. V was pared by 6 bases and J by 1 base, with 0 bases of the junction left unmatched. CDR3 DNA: TGTGCCAGCAGGACTAGCGGCACAGATACGCAGTATTTT. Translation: CASRTSGTDTQYF.

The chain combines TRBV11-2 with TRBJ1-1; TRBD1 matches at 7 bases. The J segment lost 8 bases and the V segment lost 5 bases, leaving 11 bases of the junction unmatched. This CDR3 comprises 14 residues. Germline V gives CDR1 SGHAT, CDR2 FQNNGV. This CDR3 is CASSPLQGRAEAFF. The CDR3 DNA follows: TGTGCCAGCAGCCCACTACAGGGGAGAGCCGAAGCTTTCTTT.

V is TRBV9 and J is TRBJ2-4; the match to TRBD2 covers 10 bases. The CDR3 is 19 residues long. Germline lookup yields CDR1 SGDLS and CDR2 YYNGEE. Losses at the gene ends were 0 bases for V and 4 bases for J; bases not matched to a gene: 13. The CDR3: CASSVGGGASGGPKNIQYF. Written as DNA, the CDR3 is TGTGCCAGCAGCGTAGGAGGTGGGGCTAGCGGGGGCCCTAAAAACATTCAGTACTTC.

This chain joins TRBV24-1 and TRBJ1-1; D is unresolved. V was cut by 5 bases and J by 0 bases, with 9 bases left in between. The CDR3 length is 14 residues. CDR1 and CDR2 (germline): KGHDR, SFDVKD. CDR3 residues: CATSGEGMNTEAFF. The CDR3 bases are TGTGCCACCAGTGGTGAAGGGATGAACACTGAAGCTTTCTTT.

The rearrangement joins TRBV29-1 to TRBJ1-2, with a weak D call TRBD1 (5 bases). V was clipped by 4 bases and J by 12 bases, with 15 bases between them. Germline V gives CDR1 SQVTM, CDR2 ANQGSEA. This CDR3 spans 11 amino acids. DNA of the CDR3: TGCAGCGTTGTCGGTCAGGGTAGAAACACCTTC. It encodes CSVVGQGRNTF.